This T cell receptor beta chain was retrieved from a study of T cell responses to AZD1222 COVID-19 vaccine. Study-level findings and limits: At study baseline, merely five or six AZD1222 recipients were seropositive. Only after the peak T cell response were repertoires sampled. Spike-specific TCRs gained breadth and depth after people received two AZD1222 doses. White British people made up most donors, females outnumbered males, and clonal diversity was possibly underestimated.

Using immunoSEQ multiplex PCR, the repertoire was profiled, and TCRdb retains in-frame clones only, with some absent. In the table there are 100,000 to 120,000 clones, about 94% of which are singletons. The germline V gene has CDR1 SGHAT and CDR2 FQNNGV. This CDR3 contains 14 residues. The V and J ends lost 4 bases and 2 bases respectively, with 12 bases between them. Details on this clone: Its antigen remains unknown.

The input for sequencing was peripheral blood, taken 28 days after the second AZD1222 dose. This sequence joins TRBV11-2 and TRBJ2-7; perhaps TRBD1 as D (6 bases). The clonotype was recovered from an adult who received the AZD1222 COVID-19 vaccine. In DNA form, the CDR3 reads TGTGCCAGCAGCTCTCGACAGGCAGCCTACGAGCAGTACTTC. Protein product: CASSSRQAAYEQYF.